This is a list of T cell receptor beta chains from one sample in a study of T cell responses to AZD1222 COVID-19 vaccine. The assay was immunoSEQ multiplex PCR, and TCRdb's table has in-frame clones only and misses some. Here the sample spans approximately 100,000 clones, 90% being singletons. The source was peripheral blood, collected on day 0 of AZD1222 vaccination. These receptors were obtained from an adult in good health. The conserved cysteine and the conserved F or W are not part of the CDR3 here.

V	CDR3
TRBV7-6	ASSLALAGGKISYEQY
TRBV3-1/TRBV3-2	ASSPSTEVRQETQY
TRBV18	ASSEVGRVNTEAF
TRBV28	ASSTWTVSYEQY
TRBV27	ASSWRGAGGELF
TRBV7-8	ASRSGSSGSSPLH
TRBV5-5	ASSLREGTGNTIY
TRBV19	ASKTINQPQH
TRBV2	ASRKGVGTDTQY
TRBV7-8	ASSIRGTEAF
TRBV12-3/TRBV12-4	ASSLGAVTEAF
TRBV6-6	ASTTDQGEDNEQF
TRBV28	ASSIRGRVYGYT
TRBV4-1	ASSQGVGSRDRGPYEQY
TRBV4-1	ASSQEEWVSPLH
TRBV11-2	ASSLGLAGGPRDTQY
TRBV5-5	ASSLTGTGNQPQH
TRBV3-1/TRBV3-2	ASSQGTDNEKLF
TRBV7-9	ASSITGQGSSYEQY
TRBV7-9	ASSLDQGSLNYGYT
TRBV7-9	ASSLGQGGEKLF
TRBV4-1	ASSQAQATQETQY
TRBV6-5	ASSYYGAQGRYGYT
TRBV6-1	ASSEGWPYSNQPQH
TRBV3-1/TRBV3-2	ASSRRTGNTIY
TRBV5-6	ASSSSYRRSTDTQY
TRBV10-3	AISESGGTEAF
TRBV15	ATKRSGTEAF
TRBV13	ASSLSAGTSTDTQY
TRBV6-4	ATRADVGLSPLH
TRBV30	AWTTRGDHEQY
TRBV24-1	ATSDEPASEAF
TRBV18	ASSPAAGGGNTEAF
TRBV7-7	ASSPSPVGNTIY
TRBV2	ASRPISYNEQF
TRBV28	ASSPVLGQGLNQPQH
TRBV5-1	ASSLAEMGEKLF
TRBV27	ASSLIASGGTDTQY
TRBV2	ASERDSYGYT
TRBV24-1	ATSAVTDTGELF
TRBV2	ASSRSWGNQPQH